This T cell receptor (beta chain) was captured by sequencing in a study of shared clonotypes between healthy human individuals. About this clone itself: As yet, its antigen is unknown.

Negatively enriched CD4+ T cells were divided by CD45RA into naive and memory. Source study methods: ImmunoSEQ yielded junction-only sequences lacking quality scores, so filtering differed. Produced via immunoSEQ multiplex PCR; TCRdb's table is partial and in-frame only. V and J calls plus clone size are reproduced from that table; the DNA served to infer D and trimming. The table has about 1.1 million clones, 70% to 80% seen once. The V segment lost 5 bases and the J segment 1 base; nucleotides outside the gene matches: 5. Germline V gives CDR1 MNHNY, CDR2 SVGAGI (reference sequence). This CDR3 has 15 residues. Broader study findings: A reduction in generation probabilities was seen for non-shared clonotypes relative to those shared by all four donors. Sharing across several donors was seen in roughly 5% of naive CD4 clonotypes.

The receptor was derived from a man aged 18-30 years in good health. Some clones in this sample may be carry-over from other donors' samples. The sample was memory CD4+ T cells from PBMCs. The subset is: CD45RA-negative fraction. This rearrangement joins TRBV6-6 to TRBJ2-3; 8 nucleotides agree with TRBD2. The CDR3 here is CASSGSGRRTDTQYF. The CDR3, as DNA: TGTGCCAGCAGTGGCAGCGGGAGACGCACAGATACGCAGTATTTT.